These T cell receptor beta chains were read from a single sample in a study of neurological immune-mediated disorders. TCRdb processed the 5' RACE reads anew with MiXCR; each CDR3 protein has one entry. The repertoire consists of roughly 48,000 distinct CDR3 sequences, with roughly 25% occurring once and the leading ten covering about 23%. Material: PBMCs. Receptor source: a woman in her seventies in good health. CDR3s include the opening cysteine and the closing phenylalanine or tryptophan. D genes are given only for firm matches. Only some rows state a clone size, as once, few, many or a class for expanded clones.

abundance: many
v_gene: TRBV12-3/TRBV12-4
d_gene: .
j_gene: TRBJ2-4
CDR3nt: TGTGCCAGCAGTTTATGGGGACTAGCCAAAAACATTCAGTACTTC
CDR3aa: CASSLWGLAKNIQYF

abundance: many
v_gene: TRBV5-1
d_gene: .
j_gene: TRBJ1-1
CDR3nt: TGCGCCAGCAGCTTGAGGGTAGGGAACACTGAAGCTTTCTTT
CDR3aa: CASSLRVGNTEAFF

abundance: .
v_gene: TRBV5-1
d_gene: TRBD2
j_gene: TRBJ2-5
CDR3nt: TGCGCCAGCAGCCCTGGACTAGCGGGGAAGACCCAGTACTTC
CDR3aa: CASSPGLAGKTQYF

abundance: many
v_gene: TRBV7-7
d_gene: TRBD2
j_gene: TRBJ2-5
CDR3nt: TGTGCCAGCAGCGCCGCGGGGGGCGGGGAGACCCAGTACTTC
CDR3aa: CASSAAGGGETQYF

abundance: .
v_gene: TRBV20-1
d_gene: .
j_gene: TRBJ2-7
CDR3nt: TGCAGTGCTAGAGTCCTCCCTCGGGAGCAGTACTTC
CDR3aa: CSARVLPREQYF

abundance: many
v_gene: TRBV20-1
d_gene: TRBD1
j_gene: TRBJ2-1
CDR3nt: TGCAGTGCCGACAGGGGTCACGACAATGAGCAGTTCTTC
CDR3aa: CSADRGHDNEQFF

abundance: .
v_gene: TRBV4-2
d_gene: TRBD2
j_gene: TRBJ2-7
CDR3nt: TGTGCCAGCAGTCAAGTGGCAGCGGGGGTCTACGAGCAGTACTTC
CDR3aa: CASSQVAAGVYEQYF

abundance: .
v_gene: TRBV5-1
d_gene: TRBD1
j_gene: TRBJ2-1
CDR3nt: TGCGCCAGCAGCTTGGCCGGACAGGGGGCGTTTAATGAGCAGTTCTTC
CDR3aa: CASSLAGQGAFNEQFF

abundance: many
v_gene: TRBV5-1
d_gene: .
j_gene: TRBJ2-6
CDR3nt: TGCGCCACCACTCCCTTACTTTTGACTGGGGCCAACGTCCTGACTTTC
CDR3aa: CATTPLLLTGANVLTF

abundance: .
v_gene: TRBV5-1
d_gene: TRBD1
j_gene: TRBJ2-7
CDR3nt: TGCGCCAGCAGCTTGGGGGACAGGAATGAGCAGTACTTC
CDR3aa: CASSLGDRNEQYF

abundance: .
v_gene: TRBV18
d_gene: TRBD1
j_gene: TRBJ1-3
CDR3nt: TGTGCCAGCTCACTCTATACCGGGACAGGGAACCTTTTCTCTGGAAACACCATATATTTT
CDR3aa: CASSLYTGTGNLFSGNTIYF

abundance: many
v_gene: TRBV20-1
d_gene: TRBD1
j_gene: TRBJ2-6
CDR3nt: TGCAGTGCAAATAACAGGGGCGCTGGGGCCAACGTCCTGACTTTC
CDR3aa: CSANNRGAGANVLTF

abundance: .
v_gene: TRBV3-1
d_gene: .
j_gene: TRBJ2-3
CDR3nt: TGTGCCAGCAGCCCAACGGGACCAGGGATAGATACGCAGTATTTT
CDR3aa: CASSPTGPGIDTQYF

abundance: many
v_gene: TRBV5-1
d_gene: TRBD1
j_gene: TRBJ1-5
CDR3nt: TGCGCCAGCAGCTTGGACAGGGGGGATCAGCCCCAGCATTTT
CDR3aa: CASSLDRGDQPQHF

abundance: many
v_gene: TRBV12-3/TRBV12-4
d_gene: .
j_gene: TRBJ2-6
CDR3nt: TGTGCCAGCAGCCCCCCCCCGCAGTTCTCTGGGGCCAACGTCCTGACTTTC
CDR3aa: CASSPPPQFSGANVLTF

abundance: .
v_gene: TRBV20-1
d_gene: TRBD2
j_gene: TRBJ2-1
CDR3nt: TGCAGTGCTAGAGATAGCGGGGGGGGGAATGAGCAGTTCTTC
CDR3aa: CSARDSGGGNEQFF

abundance: many
v_gene: TRBV6-5
d_gene: .
j_gene: TRBJ1-6
CDR3nt: TGTGCCAGCAGTTACGTCCCCACCCCCAATAATTCACCCCTCCACTTT
CDR3aa: CASSYVPTPNNSPLHF

abundance: many
v_gene: TRBV5-1
d_gene: TRBD2
j_gene: TRBJ2-3
CDR3nt: TGCGCCAGTACCAATAGCGGGAGAGGTGATACGCAGTATTTT
CDR3aa: CASTNSGRGDTQYF

abundance: many
v_gene: TRBV7-2
d_gene: .
j_gene: TRBJ2-3
CDR3nt: TGTGCCAGCAGCTTAGCTGGGGGTTTAGATACGCAGTATTTT
CDR3aa: CASSLAGGLDTQYF

abundance: many
v_gene: TRBV5-1
d_gene: TRBD2
j_gene: TRBJ2-1
CDR3nt: TGCGCCAGCAGCATTAGGACTAGCGGGGGGGAGGAGCAGTTCTTC
CDR3aa: CASSIRTSGGEEQFF

abundance: many
v_gene: TRBV7-9
d_gene: .
j_gene: TRBJ1-1
CDR3nt: TGTGCCAGCAGCCCCTGGTTGGCCCAAGCTTTCTTT
CDR3aa: CASSPWLAQAFF

abundance: many
v_gene: TRBV20-1
d_gene: .
j_gene: TRBJ2-5
CDR3nt: TGCAGTGGCGATGCGGGACAGCCTCAAGAGACCCAGTACTTC
CDR3aa: CSGDAGQPQETQYF

abundance: many
v_gene: TRBV7-2
d_gene: .
j_gene: TRBJ2-5
CDR3nt: TGTGCCAGCAGCTTATTTAGTACCCAAGAGACCCAGTACTTC
CDR3aa: CASSLFSTQETQYF

abundance: few
v_gene: TRBV20-1
d_gene: .
j_gene: TRBJ2-3
CDR3nt: TGCAGTGCTACCCCCCGCGGGGGCACAGATACGCAGTATTTT
CDR3aa: CSATPRGGTDTQYF

abundance: many
v_gene: TRBV5-1
d_gene: .
j_gene: TRBJ1-1
CDR3nt: TGCGCCAGCAGCCCTCAGGGGTACACTGAAGCTTTCTTT
CDR3aa: CASSPQGYTEAFF

abundance: many
v_gene: TRBV4-3
d_gene: .
j_gene: TRBJ2-2
CDR3nt: TGCGCCAGCAGCCATGACTCCCCCTACACCGGGGAGCTGTTTTTT
CDR3aa: CASSHDSPYTGELFF

abundance: many
v_gene: TRBV5-1
d_gene: .
j_gene: TRBJ2-7
CDR3nt: TGCGCCAGCAGCTTGGACCTAGAGGGCCCATCCTACGAGCAGTACTTC
CDR3aa: CASSLDLEGPSYEQYF

abundance: many
v_gene: TRBV7-2
d_gene: .
j_gene: TRBJ2-2
CDR3nt: TGTGCCAGCAGCTTAGCCGTCGGCACCGGGGAGCTGTTTTTT
CDR3aa: CASSLAVGTGELFF

abundance: .
v_gene: TRBV7-2
d_gene: .
j_gene: TRBJ1-2
CDR3nt: TGTGCCAGCAGCTTAAGTGAACGGATTAACTATGGCTACACCTTC
CDR3aa: CASSLSERINYGYTF

abundance: many
v_gene: TRBV5-6
d_gene: .
j_gene: TRBJ1-1
CDR3nt: TGTGCCAGCAGCTTCCTAGGGGGCACTGAAGCTTTCTTT
CDR3aa: CASSFLGGTEAFF

abundance: many
v_gene: TRBV5-5
d_gene: TRBD2
j_gene: TRBJ2-7
CDR3nt: TGTGCCAGCAGCTTGTGGCCTAGACTAGCGGGAGCAACGTACTTC
CDR3aa: CASSLWPRLAGATYF

abundance: .
v_gene: TRBV6-5
d_gene: .
j_gene: TRBJ2-7
CDR3nt: TGTGCCAGCAGTTACAAGGCAGGATCCTACGAGCAGTACTTC
CDR3aa: CASSYKAGSYEQYF

abundance: .
v_gene: TRBV20-1
d_gene: TRBD1
j_gene: TRBJ1-2
CDR3nt: TGCAGTGCTAGAGAATCAGGGGGACGGAAATATGGCTACACCTTC
CDR3aa: CSARESGGRKYGYTF

abundance: .
v_gene: TRBV9
d_gene: TRBD1
j_gene: TRBJ1-2
CDR3nt: TGTGCCAGCAGCCCCCGGACAGGGGTTGAAGGCTACACCTTC
CDR3aa: CASSPRTGVEGYTF

abundance: many
v_gene: TRBV5-1
d_gene: TRBD1
j_gene: TRBJ2-1
CDR3nt: TGCGCCAGCAGCTTCCGGACAGGGGGCTACAATGAGCAGTTCTTC
CDR3aa: CASSFRTGGYNEQFF

abundance: many
v_gene: TRBV5-1
d_gene: .
j_gene: TRBJ2-2
CDR3nt: TGCGCCAGCAGCTCTCCCACAGACGGAGACACCGGGGAGCTGTTTTTT
CDR3aa: CASSSPTDGDTGELFF

abundance: .
v_gene: TRBV20-1
d_gene: .
j_gene: TRBJ1-2
CDR3nt: TGCAGTGCTGCTAAACCCGTGAACTATGGCTACACCTTC
CDR3aa: CSAAKPVNYGYTF

abundance: many
v_gene: TRBV20-1
d_gene: .
j_gene: TRBJ2-7
CDR3nt: TGCAGTGCTAGCGCGAGCTCCTACGAGCAGTACTTC
CDR3aa: CSASASSYEQYF

abundance: .
v_gene: TRBV7-2
d_gene: .
j_gene: TRBJ1-1
CDR3nt: TGTGCCAGCAGCTTAGAGCGTATCAGGGGTGAAGCTTTCTTT
CDR3aa: CASSLERIRGEAFF

abundance: many
v_gene: TRBV20-1
d_gene: TRBD2
j_gene: TRBJ2-7
CDR3nt: TGCAGTGCTAGAGATCCATGGACTAGCGACAAGCAGTACTTC
CDR3aa: CSARDPWTSDKQYF

abundance: many
v_gene: TRBV7-3
d_gene: TRBD2
j_gene: TRBJ2-3
CDR3nt: TGTGCCAGCGGGACGGGGGGATCGTCAGATACGCAGTATTTT
CDR3aa: CASGTGGSSDTQYF

abundance: many
v_gene: TRBV20-1
d_gene: TRBD2
j_gene: TRBJ2-1
CDR3nt: TGCAGTGCTTCTACACGACTAGCGGGAGTATTCCAAGAGCAGTTCTTC
CDR3aa: CSASTRLAGVFQEQFF

abundance: many
v_gene: TRBV7-8
d_gene: TRBD2
j_gene: TRBJ2-2
CDR3nt: TGTGCCAGCAGCTCGGGGACTAGACACAACACCGGGGAGCTGTTTTTT
CDR3aa: CASSSGTRHNTGELFF

abundance: many
v_gene: TRBV29-1
d_gene: TRBD1
j_gene: TRBJ2-7
CDR3nt: TGCAGCGCCCGGCCGGGACAGGGGGCCTACGAGCAGTACTTC
CDR3aa: CSARPGQGAYEQYF

abundance: .
v_gene: TRBV7-3
d_gene: .
j_gene: TRBJ2-3
CDR3nt: TGTGCCAGCAGCGCGAACAGGGTGTATGGCACAGATACGCAGTATTTT
CDR3aa: CASSANRVYGTDTQYF

abundance: many
v_gene: TRBV20-1
d_gene: .
j_gene: TRBJ1-5
CDR3nt: TGCAGTGCTAGCTCCAGTTTGTCTTGGGGGAGCAATCAGCCCCAGCATTTT
CDR3aa: CSASSSLSWGSNQPQHF

abundance: many
v_gene: TRBV27
d_gene: TRBD1
j_gene: TRBJ2-3
CDR3nt: TGTGCCAGCAGGAGATCCGGGACAGGGGGGACAGATACGCAGTATTTT
CDR3aa: CASRRSGTGGTDTQYF

abundance: many
v_gene: TRBV20-1
d_gene: .
j_gene: TRBJ2-7
CDR3nt: TGCAGTGCTAGAGATCTGGACGCCTCAACCTCCTACGAGCAGTACTTC
CDR3aa: CSARDLDASTSYEQYF

abundance: many
v_gene: TRBV10-3
d_gene: .
j_gene: TRBJ2-7
CDR3nt: TGTGCCATCGGGCTAGCCGGGAACGAGCAGTACTTC
CDR3aa: CAIGLAGNEQYF

abundance: .
v_gene: TRBV25-1
d_gene: .
j_gene: TRBJ1-6
CDR3nt: TGTGCCAGCAGTGACGGACAGCCGTGGGATTCACCCCTCCACTTT
CDR3aa: CASSDGQPWDSPLHF

abundance: many
v_gene: TRBV29-1
d_gene: .
j_gene: TRBJ2-5
CDR3nt: TGCAGCGTTGAAGATTGGAGACAGAACCAAGAGACCCAGTACTTC
CDR3aa: CSVEDWRQNQETQYF